This record looks at one T cell receptor beta chain sequence and its context. Its antigen remains unknown. This sample was included in a study of cytomegalovirus exposure and HLA in healthy donors. Study-wide results and limits: Among TCR beta chains, those listed as cytomegalovirus-associated numbered approximately 150. Common viral pathogens seemed, in a later analysis, to connect with several of the most significant clusters. Productive rates of about 87% or about 30% were seen for most TCR beta V segments in an earlier analysis.

With 60 Vbeta and 13 Jbeta primers, the PCR was carried out. In the authors' workflow: Tens of millions of unique TCR beta chains, 8.5 million to 14 million shared, were counted in a later analysis. Sequenced by immunoSEQ multiplex PCR; TCRdb stores in-frame clones only, minus some. The V and J calls and clone size are taken from that table; D and trimming were inferred from the DNA. The sample holds 73,000 or so clones, roughly four fifths seen once. This CDR3 has 15 amino acids. Germline CDR1 is SGHVS and CDR2 is FNYEAQ. The trim removed 5 bases at V and 3 bases at J, leaving 4 bases unmatched. The material sequenced was PBMCs. The chain couples TRBV7-6 to TRBJ1-6, with 7 bases fitting TRBD1. The sequence came from a middle-aged man in good health and CMV-seronegative. The CDR3 is CASSAGTDYNSPLHF. The CDR3 DNA reads TGTGCCAGCAGCGCCGGGACAGACTATAATTCACCCCTCCACTTT.